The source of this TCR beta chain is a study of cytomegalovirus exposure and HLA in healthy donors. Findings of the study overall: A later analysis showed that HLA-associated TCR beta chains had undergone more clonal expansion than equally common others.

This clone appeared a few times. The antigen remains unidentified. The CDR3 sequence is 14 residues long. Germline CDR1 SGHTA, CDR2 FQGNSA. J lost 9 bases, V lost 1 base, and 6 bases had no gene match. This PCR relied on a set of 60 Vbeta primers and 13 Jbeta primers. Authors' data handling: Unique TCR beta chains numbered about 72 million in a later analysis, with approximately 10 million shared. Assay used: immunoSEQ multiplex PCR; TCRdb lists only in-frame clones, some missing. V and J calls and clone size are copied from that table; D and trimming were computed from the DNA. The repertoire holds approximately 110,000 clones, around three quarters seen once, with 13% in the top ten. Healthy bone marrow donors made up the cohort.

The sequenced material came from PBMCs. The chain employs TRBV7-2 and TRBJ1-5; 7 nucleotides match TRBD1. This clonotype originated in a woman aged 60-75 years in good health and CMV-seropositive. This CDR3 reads CASSLVEGAGPQHF. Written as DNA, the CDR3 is TGTGCCAGCAGCTTAGTGGAGGGGGCGGGGCCCCAGCATTTT. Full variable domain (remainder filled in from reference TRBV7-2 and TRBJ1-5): GAGVSQSPSNKVTEKGKDVELRCDPISGHTALYWYRQSLGQGLEFLIYFQGNSAPDKSGLPSDRFSAERTGGSVSTLTIQRTQQEDSAVYLCASSLVEGAGPQHFGDGTRLSIL.